These T cell receptor beta chains were read from a single sample in a study of blood T cell repertoires in COVID-19. TCRdb keeps only in-frame clones here, not all; method: immunoSEQ multiplex PCR. The data contain roughly 250,000 clones, around 83% of them singletons. Sequenced: peripheral blood. The receptor set was obtained from a woman between 45 and 65 years old with acute or convalescent COVID-19. CDR3s include the opening cysteine and the closing phenylalanine or tryptophan. A D gene is named only where the DNA matches it firmly. The size entry is marked missing in some rows and otherwise reads once, few, many or a size class.

d_call j_call clone_size v_call cdr3_nt cdr3_aa
- TRBJ1-3 few TRBV5-1 TGCGCCAGCAGCTTAGCGGGACGGGACTCTGGAAACACCATATATTTT CASSLAGRDSGNTIYF
- TRBJ2-1 once TRBV6-5 TGTGCCAGCAGTCGGGACTACAATGAGCAGTTCTTC CASSRDYNEQFF
- TRBJ1-3 - TRBV9 TGTGCCAGCAGCACTGACTTCTATGGTGGAAACACCATATATTTT CASSTDFYGGNTIYF
- TRBJ2-2 - TRBV7-2 TGTGCCAGCAGCTTAGCCAGGAGGACCGGGGAGCTGTTTTTT CASSLARRTGELFF
- TRBJ1-5 - TRBV3-1/TRBV3-2 TGTGCCAGCAGCCAAAGGACAGGCAATCAGCCCCAGCATTTT CASSQRTGNQPQHF
TRBD1 TRBJ2-1 - TRBV4-1 TGCGCCAGCAGCCAAGGACAGGGGAATTTCCTTTTCAATGAGCAGTTCTTC CASSQGQGNFLFNEQFF
TRBD1 TRBJ1-5 - TRBV27 TGTGCCAGCTCACAGGGGTTAAGGCAGCCCCAGCATTTT CASSQGLRQPQHF
- TRBJ2-7 - TRBV3-1/TRBV3-2 TGTGCCAGCAGCCAATACAAAGGCGGGGAGCAGTACTTC CASSQYKGGEQYF
- TRBJ1-6 - TRBV14 TGTGCCAGCAGCCAAAACAGGTTTCGCAATTCACCCCTCCACTTT CASSQNRFRNSPLHF
- TRBJ2-2 - TRBV27 TGTGCCAGCAGTTTAACACGCCCCGGGGAGCTGTTTTTT CASSLTRPGELFF
- TRBJ1-6 - TRBV7-9 TGTGCCAGCAGCTTAGAGGGGTCACCCCTCCACTTT CASSLEGSPLHF
- TRBJ1-5 few TRBV29-1 TGCAGCGTCTCCGACGGGGTCTTGGGGAATCAGCCCCAGCATTTT CSVSDGVLGNQPQHF
- TRBJ2-1 - TRBV6-5 TGTGCCAGCAGCCAAGAACCCGGGGGCTACAATGAGCAGTTCTTC CASSQEPGGYNEQFF
TRBD2 TRBJ2-7 - TRBV5-1 TGCGCCAGCAGCCTCGGGACTAGCGCCTACGAGCAGTACTTC CASSLGTSAYEQYF
TRBD1 TRBJ1-6 - TRBV5-1 TGCGCCAGCAGTCTGACAGGGGTGTCACCCCTCCACTTT CASSLTGVSPLHF